This TCR beta chain was profiled in a study of shared clonotypes between healthy human individuals. On this clone itself: Its antigen remains unknown.

In the naive CD8 group, cells lacked CD45RO and were positively selected for CCR7, so terminally differentiated effector memory CD45RA+ cells were left out. There were only Caucasian adults among the donors, and all lived in Nashville, Tennessee. Regarding the study as a whole: Relative to clonotypes present in all four donors, those not shared had lower generation probabilities. Compared with memory subsets, naive subsets generally had larger estimated richness.

The CDR3 covers 15 residues. The ends were cut back, 2 bases at V and 4 bases at J, with 14 bases in the middle. Germline lookup yields CDR1 SGHTA and CDR2 FQGNSA. Sequenced by immunoSEQ multiplex PCR; TCRdb stores in-frame clones only, minus some. Of a few million clones in the sample, 93% were seen once. The sequencing sample was made of naive CD8+ T cells from PBMCs. The chain couples TRBV7-2 to TRBJ1-2; TRBD1 might be the D (5 bases). The clonotype originates from a man aged 18 to 29 in good health. Some clones in this sample may be carry-over from other donors' samples. CDR3 in amino acids: CASSLWEGVVYGYTF. Written as DNA, the CDR3 is TGTGCCAGCAGCTTATGGGAAGGGGTCGTCTATGGCTACACCTTC.